The source of this T cell receptor (beta chain) is a study of cytomegalovirus exposure and HLA in healthy donors. Amplification used 60 Vbeta primers and 13 Jbeta primers. Profiling relied on immunoSEQ multiplex PCR, and the TCRdb table lists in-frame clones only, not all of them. The table has tens of thousands of clones, under 80% seen once. Germline CDR1 is SEHNR and CDR2 is FQNEAQ (reference sequence). The CDR3 totals 15 residues. Unmatched junction bases numbered 5, after V lost 4 bases and J lost 6 bases. A word on this clone: Its antigen remains unidentified.

Study findings and constraints: TRBV6-2, TRBV6-3 and some other V segments were excluded as indistinguishable. Sequencing artifact likely explains a cluster of highly shared sequence variants.

The sequence came from a man in his 60s in good health and CMV-seropositive. Material for sequencing was PBMCs. V gene TRBV7-9 combines with J gene TRBJ2-1; TRBD2 aligns across 11 bases. CDR3 in DNA: TGTGCCAGCAGCTCCATAGCGGGGGGGCTCAATGAGCAGTTCTTC. As protein: CASSSIAGGLNEQFF. The complete variable domain, with remaining parts taken from reference TRBV7-9 and TRBJ2-1, reads DTGVSQNPRHKITKRGQNVTFRCDPISEHNRLYWYRQTLGQGPEFLTYFQNEAQLEKSRLLSDRFSAERPKGSFSTLEIQRTEQGDSAMYLCASSSIAGGLNEQFFGPGTRLTVL.